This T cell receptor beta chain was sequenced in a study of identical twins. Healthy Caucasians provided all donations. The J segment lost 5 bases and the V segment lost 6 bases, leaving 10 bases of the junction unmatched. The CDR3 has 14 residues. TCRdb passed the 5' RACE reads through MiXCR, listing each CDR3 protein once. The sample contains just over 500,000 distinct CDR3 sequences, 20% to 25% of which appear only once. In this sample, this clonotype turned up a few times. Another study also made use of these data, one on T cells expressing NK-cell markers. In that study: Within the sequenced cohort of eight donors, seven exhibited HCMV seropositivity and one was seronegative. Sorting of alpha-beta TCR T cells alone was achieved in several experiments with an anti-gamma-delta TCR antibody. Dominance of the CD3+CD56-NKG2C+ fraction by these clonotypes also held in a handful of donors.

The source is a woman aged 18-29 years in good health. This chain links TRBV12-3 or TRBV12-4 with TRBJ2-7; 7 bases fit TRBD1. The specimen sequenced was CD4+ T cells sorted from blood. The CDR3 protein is CASSTGTVKHEQYF. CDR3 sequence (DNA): TGTGCCAGCAGCACCGGGACAGTAAAGCACGAGCAGTACTTC.